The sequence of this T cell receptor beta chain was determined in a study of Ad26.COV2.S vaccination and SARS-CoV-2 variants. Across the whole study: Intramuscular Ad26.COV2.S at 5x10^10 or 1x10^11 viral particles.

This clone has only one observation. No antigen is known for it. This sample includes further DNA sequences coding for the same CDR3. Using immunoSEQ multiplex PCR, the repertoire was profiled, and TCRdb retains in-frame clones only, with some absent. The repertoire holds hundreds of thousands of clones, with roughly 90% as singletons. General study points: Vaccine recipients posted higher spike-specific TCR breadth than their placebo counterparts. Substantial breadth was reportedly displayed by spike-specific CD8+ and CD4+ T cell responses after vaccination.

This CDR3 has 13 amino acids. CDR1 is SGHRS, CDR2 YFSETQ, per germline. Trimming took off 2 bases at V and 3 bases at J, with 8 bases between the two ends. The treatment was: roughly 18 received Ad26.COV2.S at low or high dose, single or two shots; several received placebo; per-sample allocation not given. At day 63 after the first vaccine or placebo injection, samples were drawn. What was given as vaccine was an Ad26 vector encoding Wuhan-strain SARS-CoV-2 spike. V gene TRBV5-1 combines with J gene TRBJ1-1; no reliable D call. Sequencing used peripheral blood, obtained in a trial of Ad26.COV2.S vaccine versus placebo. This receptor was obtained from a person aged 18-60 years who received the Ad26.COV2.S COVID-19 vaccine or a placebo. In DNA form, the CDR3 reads TGCGCCAGCAGCTTAGTTGGGGACACTGAAGCTTTCTTT. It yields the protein CASSLVGDTEAFF.